What follows describes a single TCR beta chain. The sample holds a few counts of this clone. No cognate antigen has been identified for it. Per-base quality was not reported, and no clone a single base away is much larger than it. This record comes from a study of blood T cell repertoires in COVID-19 (dated by TCRdb to the early 2020s). Notes on the research overall: The collaborator samples originated in the United States, Italy and Spain and spanned the acute and convalescent phases of COVID-19. The material from the prospective study consisted of cDNA or gDNA derived from T cells, B-cell-depleted T cells, or PBMCs. The repertoires were made available in a free public database intended to serve as a resource for research on the immune response to SARS-CoV-2. HLA class I and class II types, where available, came from metadata supplied by the sample provider rather than from assay-based typing. Nearly every sample came with metadata listing a de-identified subject ID, COVID-19 status, age in years and sex. Samples were obtained from the ongoing ImmuneRACE study (first 160 participants) and from over a thousand subjects provided by 6 global collaborators. Subjects who had been exposed to COVID-19, were actively infected with it, or had recovered from it provided the deeply sampled blood TCRbeta repertoires that made up the dataset. Study-wide conclusions, independent of this receptor: How much clinical and demographic metadata was included differed by source and by participant, and the metadata was provided uncurated.

The V and J ends are trimmed by 7 bases and 11 bases, leaving 17 bases between them. Looking up the germline V gene yields CDR1 MNHEY and CDR2 SVGAGI. From cysteine to phenylalanine, the CDR3 is 12 amino acids long. Only the CDR3 region is kept as DNA, spanning 36 bases read in frame from base 1. TCRbeta CDR3 regions were amplified from genomic DNA using the immunoSEQ Assay, a bias-controlled multiplex PCR. Per the authors' processing: The number of nucleated cells in each sample was estimated from the amplification of reference gene primers within the assay. To quantify the absolute abundance of each unique TCRbeta CDR3 rearrangement, sequence reads were collapsed and filtered. Productive Simpson clonality was computed per sample as the square root of Simpson's diversity index over productive rearrangements. This immuneACCESS table, as held by TCRdb, lists in-frame sequences with V and J called but not all clones. Of the missing ones, under half trace to an unresolved V gene in checked studies; the others have no known cause. The V and J calls and clone size were taken over from that table, and D and trimming were inferred from the DNA. This sample gives some 60,000 clones in total; about nine tenths of them show up just once. Over 2% of the sample belongs to the ten largest clones.

Each collaborating institution followed its own protocols to collect whole blood in K2EDTA tubes. For TCRbeta analysis, collaborators shipped samples in one of three forms: frozen whole blood, isolated PBMCs, or DNA extracted from either of those sample types. The receptor's source is a man in his 60s with acute or convalescent COVID-19. Here the chain combines TRBV6-5 and TRBJ1-2; TRBD1 could be the D gene, as 5 bases match. The sequencing sample was made of peripheral blood. The CDR3: CASTQRGLPYTF. The bases are TGTGCCAGCACCCAAAGGGGACTCCCATACACCTTC.